These 15 T cell receptor beta chains came from one sample sequenced in a study of blood T cells in healthy people across ages. The use of a sample-barcoded 5' primer and a J-beta primer mix characterized a second PCR of roughly 7 to 12 cycles. TCRdb reprocessed the 5' RACE reads via MiXCR and lists one record per CDR3 protein. The sample comprises roughly 900,000 distinct CDR3 sequences, approximately 49% of which are singletons, and around an eighth rests with the top ten. The sequenced sample was blood. The receptors come from a man under 40 in good health.

This chain joins TRBV7-2 and TRBJ2-7, with no clear D. Trimming took 0 bases from V and 3 from J, leaving 9 bases between them. The germline gives CDR1 SGHTA, CDR2 FQGNSA. CDR3 size: 14 residues. This chain's CDR3 is CASSLAKLFYEQYF. The CDR3 bases are TGTGCCAGCAGCTTAGCGAAACTTTTCTACGAGCAGTACTTC.

The V call is TRBV7-9, the J call TRBJ1-1; 7 bases are shared with TRBD1. After removal of 7 bases from V and 2 bases from J, the junction contained 22 bases not matched to a gene. This CDR3 contains 19 residues. Per the germline V gene, CDR1 is SEHNR and CDR2 is FQNEAQ (reference sequence). The chain's CDR3 is CASTIIRGGAQGVNTEAFF. The CDR3, as DNA: TGTGCCAGCACCATAATCCGGGGGGGGGCGCAGGGGGTTAACACTGAAGCTTTCTTT.

This chain uses TRBV20-1 with TRBJ1-1; a weak D match, TRBD1 (6 bases). The CDR3 runs 15 residues. CDR1 is DFQATT, CDR2 SNEGSKA, per germline (reference sequence). Trimming took 3 bases from V and 3 from J, leaving 17 bases between them. The CDR3 DNA reads as TGCAGTGCTAGGATATCAGGGGTGGGGGACACTGAAGCTTTCTTT. It is translated as CSARISGVGDTEAFF.

The chain links TRBV2 to TRBJ2-5; no clear D gene. Germline assignment: CDR1 SNHLY and CDR2 FYNNEI. This CDR3 contains 12 residues. V gave up 7 bases and J gave up 0 bases, with 6 bases separating them. The CDR3 sequence: CASNRDQETQYF. CDR3 bases: TGTGCCAGCAACAGAGACCAAGAGACCCAGTACTTC.

The V call is TRBV6-4, the J call TRBJ1-5, with D perhaps TRBD1 (5 bases). V shed 3 bases and J shed 7 bases, with 13 bases lying between them. The CDR3 has 14 residues. Germline assignment: CDR1 MRHNA and CDR2 SNTAGT. The CDR3 DNA reads as TGTGCCAGCAGTGAGGGGACGGATGGGCAGCCCCAGCATTTT. It encodes CASSEGTDGQPQHF.

V usage is TRBV14 and J usage is TRBJ2-1; 8 bases line up with TRBD2. The CDR3 consists of 16 residues. The ends lost 3 bases at V and 3 bases at J; junction bases unmatched: 7. Germline values: CDR1 SGHDN, CDR2 FVKESK. In nucleotides, the CDR3 is TGTGCCAGCAGCCACCTAATCGGGGGGGTCTACAATGAGCAGTTCTTC. It codes for CASSHLIGGVYNEQFF.

This sequence joins TRBV20-1 and TRBJ1-5, with D perhaps matching TRBD1 (6 bases). This CDR3 region has 15 residues. Trimming pared 3 bases from V and 0 bases from J, leaving 12 bases between. The germline V gene encodes CDR1 DFQATT and CDR2 SNEGSKA (reference sequence). CDR3 bases: TGCAGTGCTAGGACAGGTTGGGATAGCAATCAGCCCCAGCATTTT. Translation: CSARTGWDSNQPQHF.

This clonotype was counted a few times. The rearrangement links TRBV29-1 to TRBJ2-7, with a tentative D call TRBD1 (6 bases). The CDR3 contains 12 residues. The V end was cut by 8 bases, the J end by 4 bases, with 15 bases between. The germline CDR1 and CDR2 sequences are SQVTM and ANQGSEA. For the CDR3, the DNA is TGCAGCATTCGAGGGGGATCATACGAGCAGTACTTC. Translated: CSIRGGSYEQYF.

This chain links TRBV5-1 with TRBJ1-5; D perhaps matches TRBD1 (6 bases). Germline V gene data show CDR1 as SGHRS and CDR2 as YFSETQ. V was trimmed by 0 bases and J by 3 bases, leaving 10 bases between them. This CDR3 contains 15 residues. The CDR3 DNA sequence: TGCGCCAGCAGCTTGGACGGACAGTTCAATCAGCCCCAGCATTTT. Translation gives CASSLDGQFNQPQHF.

The chain recombines TRBV10-3 with TRBJ1-5; D perhaps matches TRBD1 (5 bases). The ends were cut back, 2 bases at V and 11 bases at J, with 16 bases in the middle. Looked up from germline, CDR1 is ENHRY and CDR2 is SYGVKD. The CDR3 totals 14 residues. CDR3 DNA sequence: TGTGCCATCAGTGAGGAGGGGACGACTTGGACCCAGCATTTT. This sequence encodes CAISEEGTTWTQHF.

This CDR3 is CASSRGTGLSYNEQFF. The CDR3 DNA reads as TGCGCCAGCAGCCGCGGGACAGGGCTTTCGTACAATGAGCAGTTCTTC. The rearrangement links TRBV5-1 to TRBJ2-1; 9 bases are shared with TRBD1. Germline V gene data show CDR1 as SGHRS and CDR2 as YFSETQ. The CDR3 consists of 16 residues. V gave up 4 bases and J gave up 4 bases; unmatched junction bases: 9. The full variable domain, completed using reference TRBV5-1 and TRBJ2-1, is KAGVTQTPRYLIKTRGQQVTLSCSPISGHRSVSWYQQTPGQGLQFLFEYFSETQRNKGNFPGRFSGRQFSNSRSEMNVSTLELGDSALYLCASSRGTGLSYNEQFFGPGTRLTVL.

This clonotype has just a few counts. This chain links TRBV20-1 with TRBJ1-6; D not certain. Trimming left V 0 bases short and J 7 bases short, with 13 bases between. The CDR3 is 15 amino acids. Germline values: CDR1 DFQATT, CDR2 SNEGSKA (reference sequence). In nucleotides, the CDR3 is TGCAGTGCTAGAGAGGCACGGGCCCCAAATTCACCCCTCCACTTT. Its translation is CSAREARAPNSPLHF.

This clonotype was seen a handful of times. The chain combines TRBV20-1 with TRBJ2-7, with 9 nucleotides matching TRBD1. V lost 1 base, J lost 5 bases, and 6 bases stayed unmatched. Germline values: CDR1 DFQATT, CDR2 SNEGSKA (reference sequence). This CDR3 spans 14 amino acids. This CDR3 is CSARGDREYNEQYF. The CDR3 region has the DNA TGCAGTGCTAGAGGGGACAGGGAGTACAACGAGCAGTACTTC.

In the case of this clonotype: A junction boundary mismatches the germline segment, possibly from a read error. The rearrangement joins TRBV5-1 to TRBJ2-6; the match to TRBD2 covers 9 bases. The V gene's germline CDR1 is SGHRS and CDR2 YFSETQ. This CDR3 spans 17 amino acids. DNA of the CDR3: TGCGCCAGCAGCTTGGTGACTAGCGGATCGGGGGCCAACATCCTGACTTTC. Translated: CASSLVTSGSGANILTF.

Turning to this clonotype: The junction departs from the called germline gene at one end, perhaps through a read error. The J gene is TRBJ1-1, the V gene TRBV3-1, with D perhaps matching TRBD1 (6 bases). The V gene's germline CDR1 is LGHDT and CDR2 YNNKEL (reference sequence). This CDR3 comprises 16 residues. The CDR3 loop reads CASSQDRGGWNTEVFF. Here the CDR3 DNA reads TGTGCCAGCAGCCAAGACCGAGGGGGTTGGAACACTGAAGTTTTCTTT. The entire variable domain, with the rest obtained from reference TRBV3-1 and TRBJ1-1, is as follows: DTAVSQTPKYLVTQMGNDKSIKCEQNLGHDTMYWYKQDSKKFLKIMFSYNNKELIINETVPNRFSPKSPDKAHLNLHINSLELGDSAVYFCASSQDRGGWNTEVFFGQGTRLTVV.